This TCR beta chain emerged from a study of cytomegalovirus exposure and HLA in healthy donors. No record exists of this donor's CMV serostatus. Study results and limitations: Upon later analysis, TCR association rates were observed to vary by HLA locus, being highest for DRB1 and lowest for HLA-C.

The study ran its PCR with 60 Vbeta and 13 Jbeta primers. Sequencing was performed with immunoSEQ multiplex PCR; in TCRdb, only in-frame clones are kept and a portion is missing. The table has 120,000 or so clones, around 83% seen once. Germline V gene sequence: CDR1 SGHAT, CDR2 FQNNGV. This CDR3 contains 16 residues. V trimming: 1 base; J trimming: 4 bases; junction bases outside the gene matches: 9. Remarks on this clone: Its target is not known.

The chain employs TRBV11-2 and TRBJ1-1; 7 positions agree with TRBD1. The sequencing sample was made of PBMCs. This clonotype originated in a human donor in good health. CDR3 sequence (DNA): TGTGCCAGCAGCTTAGTCGAATTCACAGGGGCCACTGAAGCTTTCTTT. Translated, it gives CASSLVEFTGATEAFF.